The sequence of this TCR beta chain was determined in a study of human T cells and chemical hapten exposure. It was the library that attached unique molecular identifiers to individual cDNA molecules. TCRdb fed the RACE reads into MiXCR, producing one record per CDR3 protein. The table includes over 70,000 distinct CDR3 sequences, 6.5% to 10% detected once. Time point defined: patch test 2, 6 weeks after DPC sensitization. The sample's treatment: therapeutic diphenylcyclopropenone sensitization with weekly scalp DPC. V lost 0 bases and J 9 bases, leaving 9 bases between the germline ends. From germline, CDR1 is SGHAT and CDR2 FQNNGV. CDR3 size: 13 residues.

The clonotype comes from a woman between 50 and 59 years old with alopecia areata. Some clones in this sample may be carry-over from other donors' samples. The gene calls are TRBV11-2 and TRBJ2-4, with D tentatively TRBD2 (5 bases). Sequenced material: whole blood, taken in connection with sensitization to the hapten diphenylcyclopropenone (DPC). CDR3 coding DNA: TGTGCCAGCAGCTTAGAGCTAGGAGGCATTCAGTACTTC. Amino acids: CASSLELGGIQYF.